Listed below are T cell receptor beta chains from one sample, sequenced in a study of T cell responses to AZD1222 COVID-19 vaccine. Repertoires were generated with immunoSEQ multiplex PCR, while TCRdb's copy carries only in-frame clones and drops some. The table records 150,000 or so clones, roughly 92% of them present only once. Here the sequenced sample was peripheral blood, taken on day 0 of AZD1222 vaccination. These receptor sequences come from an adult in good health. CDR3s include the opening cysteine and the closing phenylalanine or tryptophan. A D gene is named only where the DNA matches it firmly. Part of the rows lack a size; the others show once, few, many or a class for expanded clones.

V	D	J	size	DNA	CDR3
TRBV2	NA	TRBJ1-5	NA	TGTGCCAGCAACCCGGTAAGCAATCAGCCCCAGCATTTT	CASNPVSNQPQHF
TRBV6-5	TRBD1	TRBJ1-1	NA	TGTGCCAGCAGTCCAGGGGGCGAGGAAGCTTTCTTT	CASSPGGEEAFF
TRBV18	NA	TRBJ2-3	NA	TGTGCCAGCTCACCACAGCGGGCTAGCACAGATACGCAGTATTTT	CASSPQRASTDTQYF
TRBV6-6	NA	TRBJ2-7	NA	TGTGCCAGCACTACGCGGCCGGGGTACGAGCAGTACTTC	CASTTRPGYEQYF
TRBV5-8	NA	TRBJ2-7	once	TGTGCCAGCTTATCCTACGAGCAGTACTTC	CASLSYEQYF
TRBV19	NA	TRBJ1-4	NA	TGTGCCAGTAGGCGGGCCCGAAATGAAAAACTGTTTTTT	CASRRARNEKLFF
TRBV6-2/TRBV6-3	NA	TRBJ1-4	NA	TGTGCCAGCAGTTACGTCGCAGGCAGTGCAACTAATGAAAAACTGTTTTTT	CASSYVAGSATNEKLFF
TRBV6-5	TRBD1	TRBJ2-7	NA	TGTGCCAGCAAGGACAGGGCCGGACCCTACGAGCAGTACTTC	CASKDRAGPYEQYF
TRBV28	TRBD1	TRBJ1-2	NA	TGTGCCAGCAGCCTGGGGGGACAGGGAAGGGGCTACACCTTC	CASSLGGQGRGYTF
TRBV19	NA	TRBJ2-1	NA	TGTGCCAGTAGTATTATTCAGGGGAGTTCTGACAATGAGCAGTTCTTC	CASSIIQGSSDNEQFF
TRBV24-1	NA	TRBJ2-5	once	TGTGCCACCAAAGGCACGCAAGAGACCCAGTACTTC	CATKGTQETQYF
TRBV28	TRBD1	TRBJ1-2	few	TGTGCCAGCAGCTTAGGGGGCGTAACGGGTGGCTACACCTTC	CASSLGGVTGGYTF
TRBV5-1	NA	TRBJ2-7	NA	TGCGCCAGCAGCTTGGTGGGCTACGAGCAGTACTTC	CASSLVGYEQYF
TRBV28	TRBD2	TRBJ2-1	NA	TGTGCCAGCAGTTTAATACTAGCGGGGGTGGATAATGAGCAGTTCTTC	CASSLILAGVDNEQFF
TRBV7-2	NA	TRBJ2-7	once	TGTGCCAGCAGCATTTCTAGCCAATCCTACGAGCAGTACTTC	CASSISSQSYEQYF
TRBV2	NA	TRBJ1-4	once	TGTGCCAGCAGCCCCGACAGGCTGGCTAATGAAAAACTGTTTTTT	CASSPDRLANEKLFF
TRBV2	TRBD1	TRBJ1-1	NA	TGTGCCAGCAGTGAAGCACAGGGGAGGGCTGAAGCTTTCTTT	CASSEAQGRAEAFF